These 26 T cell receptor beta chains were all obtained from the same sample, sequenced in a study of shared clonotypes between healthy human individuals. TCRdb's table, derived via immunoSEQ multiplex PCR, lists solely in-frame clones and lacks some. This table has 740,000 or so clones, around three quarters appearing once. The specimen sequenced was memory CD4+ T cells sorted from blood. Subset here: CD45RA-negative fraction. The origin of the receptors is a woman aged 30 to 39 in good health.

J is TRBJ2-3 and V is TRBV2, with TRBD2 matching 7 bases. This CDR3 has 18 residues. With V trimmed by 2 bases and J by 0 bases, 11 bases remained unmatched. Germline assignment: CDR1 SNHLY and CDR2 FYNNEI. This CDR3 is CASSEPTFPAGSTDTQYF. In DNA, the CDR3 is TGTGCCAGCAGTGAACCGACGTTTCCAGCGGGGAGCACAGATACGCAGTATTTT.

The rearrangement uses TRBV10-2 and TRBJ2-3; D is unresolved. The CDR3 loop spans 11 amino acids. V was shortened by 4 bases and J by 6 bases, with 5 bases between the two germline ends. Germline CDR1 WSHSY, CDR2 SAAADI. CDR3 loop: CASSVMDTQYF. CDR3 coding DNA: TGCGCCAGCAGTGTAATGGATACGCAGTATTTT.

The chain has TRBV7-9 and TRBJ2-5; 7 nucleotides line up with TRBD2. V lost 0 bases, J lost 0 bases, and 7 bases stayed unmatched. CDR1 and CDR2 (germline): SEHNR, FQNEAQ (reference sequence). The CDR3 loop spans 17 amino acids. CDR3 in amino acids: CASSLARLADHQETQYF. CDR3 nucleotide sequence: TGTGCCAGCAGCTTAGCGCGTCTAGCGGATCACCAAGAGACCCAGTACTTC. The entire variable domain, with the rest obtained from reference TRBV7-9 and TRBJ2-5, is as follows: DTGVSQNPRHKITKRGQNVTFRCDPISEHNRLYWYRQTLGQGPEFLTYFQNEAQLEKSRLLSDRFSAERPKGSFSTLEIQRTEQGDSAMYLCASSLARLADHQETQYFGPGTRLLVL.

A single count supports this clone. For the CDR3, the DNA is TGCGCCAGCAGCCATAGTCGGTCTGAAGCTTTCTTT. As protein: CASSHSRSEAFF. The chain links TRBV4-1 to TRBJ1-1; D is ambiguous. Germline-derived CDR1 and CDR2 are MGHRA and YSYEKL. This CDR3 has 12 residues. With 3 bases removed from V and 6 bases from J, the gap between germline ends came to 8 bases.

This chain links TRBV5-4 with TRBJ1-3, with TRBD1 as a possible D gene (5 bases). Trimming removed 4 bases at V and 7 bases at J, with 21 bases between. Germline V gene sequence: CDR1 SGHNT, CDR2 YYREEE (reference sequence). The CDR3 spans 16 residues. CDR3 in DNA: TGTGCCAGCAGCCTCCAAACAGGTGCCTTCGGGAACACCATATATTTT. Translated, it gives CASSLQTGAFGNTIYF.

The genes are TRBV5-6 and TRBJ2-1; TRBD1 aligns across 8 bases. CDR3 length: 15 amino acids. Per germline, CDR1 SGHDT and CDR2 YYEEEE. V lost 2 bases, J lost 9 bases, and 10 bases stayed unmatched. CDR3 DNA: TGTGCCAGCAGCTTACCTAGACAGGGGCAGGGTGAGCAGTTCTTC. It translates to CASSLPRQGQGEQFF.

This chain uses TRBV30 with TRBJ2-2, with TRBD1 matching over 10 bases. The CDR3 is 14 residues long. The germline CDR1 and CDR2 sequences are GTSNPN and SVGIG (reference sequence). V lost 5 bases, J lost 4 bases, and 4 bases stayed unmatched. The CDR3 loop reads CAWSGTGVTGELFF. CDR3 DNA: TGTGCCTGGTCCGGGACAGGGGTCACCGGGGAGCTGTTTTTT.

This clone was counted a single time. The J gene is TRBJ1-2, the V gene TRBV18, with D possibly being TRBD1 (6 bases). This CDR3 is built from 14 residues. Trimming shortened V by 2 bases and J by 4 bases, and 11 bases separated the two germline ends. Germline CDR1 reads KGHSH; CDR2 reads LQKENI. The CDR3 reads CASSPTTGIYGYTF. The CDR3 nucleotides are TGTGCCAGCTCACCAACTACAGGGATCTATGGCTACACCTTC.

The chain has TRBV7-8 and TRBJ2-3; the match to TRBD2 covers 8 bases. Germline V gene data show CDR1 as SGHVS and CDR2 as FQNEAQ. The CDR3 has 15 residues. V shed 3 bases, J shed 4 bases, and the junction held 6 bases outside the gene matches. The CDR3 is CASSFQGLAADTQYF. CDR3 sequence (DNA): TGTGCCAGCAGCTTCCAAGGACTAGCAGCAGATACGCAGTATTTT.

The V and J genes are TRBV7-9 and TRBJ1-1; 7 bases agree with TRBD1. Per germline, CDR1 SEHNR and CDR2 FQNEAQ (reference sequence). The J segment lost 6 bases and the V segment lost 2 bases, leaving 15 bases of the junction unmatched. The CDR3 runs to 17 residues. The CDR3 sequence: CASSLPHSPGQQPEAFF. The CDR3 nucleotides read TGTGCCAGCAGCTTACCCCATTCTCCGGGACAGCAGCCTGAAGCTTTCTTT.

J is TRBJ2-7 and V is TRBV6-5, with 10 bases lining up with TRBD2. With V trimmed by 2 bases and J by 3 bases, 7 bases remained unmatched. Germline assignment: CDR1 MNHEY and CDR2 SVGAGI. The CDR3 consists of 16 residues. In DNA, the CDR3 is TGTGCCAGCAGTTACCACGCGGCTAGCGGGAGCTACGAGCAGTACTTC. Translated, it gives CASSYHAASGSYEQYF.

V gene TRBV7-2 combines with J gene TRBJ1-2; TRBD1 agrees at 9 bases. The V and J ends lost 5 bases and 2 bases, in that order; junction bases with no gene match: 6. This CDR3 contains 15 residues. Germline-derived CDR1 and CDR2 are SGHTA and FQGNSA. CDR3 loop: CASSHGGQGNYGYTF. Written as DNA, the CDR3 is TGTGCCAGCAGCCACGGCGGACAGGGGAACTATGGCTACACCTTC.

The J gene is TRBJ2-2, the V gene TRBV11-2, with 7 bases matching TRBD1. The length of the CDR3 is 16 residues. Germline loops: CDR1 SGHAT, CDR2 FQNNGV. V was pared by 1 base and J by 1 base, with 3 bases of the junction left unmatched. CDR3 nucleotide sequence: TGTGCCAGCAGCTTAGGAAGGGGGCTGAACACCGGGGAGCTGTTTTTT. Protein: CASSLGRGLNTGELFF.

The chain joins TRBV7-8 to TRBJ2-7; D gene uncertain. The germline V and J ends were trimmed by 0 bases and 1 base, with 13 bases remaining between them. The germline V gene has CDR1 SGHVS and CDR2 FQNEAQ. This CDR3 region has 16 residues. CDR3 sequence (DNA): TGTGCCAGCAGCTTAGCGAGGCGGCTAGGGTCCTACGAGCAGTACTTC. Protein: CASSLARRLGSYEQYF. Full variable domain (rest looked up from reference TRBV7-8 and TRBJ2-7): GAGVSQSPRYKVAKRGQDVALRCDPISGHVSLFWYQQALGQGPEFLTYFQNEAQLDKSGLPSDRFFAERPEGSVSTLKIQRTQQEDSAVYLCASSLARRLGSYEQYFGPGTRLTVT.

About this clone itself: At one end, the junction sequence differs from germline, possibly due to a read error. CDR3 bases: TGTGCCAGCAGTACAACCGGGACGACCGCATTT. Amino acids: CASSTTGTTAF. This sequence joins TRBV6-6 and TRBJ1-1; tentative D call: TRBD1 (5 bases). The CDR3 has 11 residues. Per germline, CDR1 MNHNY and CDR2 SVGAGI (reference sequence).

The rearrangement joins TRBV5-1 to TRBJ1-1, with D unresolved. The length of the CDR3 is 15 residues. Trimming took off 0 bases at V and 4 bases at J, with 13 bases between the two ends. Germline V gene data show CDR1 as SGHRS and CDR2 as YFSETQ. The DNA for the CDR3 is TGCGCCAGCAGCTTGGTGACCCTCGGGGTCACTGAAGCTTTCTTT. Its protein product is CASSLVTLGVTEAFF.

This clone showed up just a few times. The chain carries TRBV5-8 and TRBJ1-3; D perhaps matches TRBD1 (6 bases). The germline V gene has CDR1 SGHTS and CDR2 YDEGEE. The CDR3 is 15 amino acids. The V gene lost 4 bases and the J gene lost 3 bases, with 14 bases spanning the gap. CDR3 amino acids: CASSPWGASGNTIYF. CDR3 in DNA: TGTGCCAGCAGCCCTTGGGGGGCAAGTGGAAACACCATATATTTT.

A single count supports this clone. The rearrangement joins TRBV6-1 to TRBJ1-5; no clear D. Germline V gives CDR1 MNHNS, CDR2 SASEGT. This CDR3 has 15 residues. V was shortened by 2 bases and J by 3 bases, with 11 bases between the two germline ends. CDR3: CASSENRATNQPQHF. The CDR3 nucleotides read TGTGCCAGCAGTGAAAACCGGGCCACCAATCAGCCCCAGCATTTT.

This chain joins TRBV5-1 and TRBJ1-1, with a weak D call TRBD1 (5 bases). Germline values: CDR1 SGHRS, CDR2 YFSETQ. The CDR3 extends over 14 amino acids. Trimming took off 4 bases at V and 2 bases at J, with 12 bases between the two ends. CDR3 amino acids: CASSTGDGNTEAFF. The CDR3 nucleotides read TGCGCCAGCAGCACCGGGGACGGTAACACTGAAGCTTTCTTT.

This clone came up many times. This chain uses TRBV19 with TRBJ1-2; 8 bases agree with TRBD1. The CDR3 is made up of 15 amino acids. Germline loops: CDR1 LNHDA, CDR2 SQIVND (reference sequence). J was trimmed by 4 bases and V by 7 bases; bases with no gene match: 11. For the CDR3, the DNA is TGTGCCAGTACCCTTGACAGGGGCCTAAGCTATGGCTACACCTTC. The encoded protein is CASTLDRGLSYGYTF.

This clone appeared a few times. At one end, the junction sequence differs from germline, possibly due to a read error. The rearrangement uses TRBV13 and TRBJ2-7; 7 bases line up with TRBD2. The CDR3 totals 15 residues. Germline V CDR1 and CDR2: PRHDT, FYEKMQ (reference sequence). CDR3: CASSGGVLHSSEQYF. In DNA, the CDR3 is TGTGCCAGCAGCGGGGGGGTCCTTCATTCCTCCGAGCAGTACTTC.

This clone was observed a single time. The J gene is TRBJ1-5, the V gene TRBV18; no firm D call. The CDR3 covers 15 residues. Per germline, CDR1 KGHSH and CDR2 LQKENI. The ends were cut back, 2 bases at V and 4 bases at J, with 12 bases in the middle. The CDR3 DNA follows: TGTGCCAGCTCACCAAACCCGGACGGAAATCAGCCCCAGCATTTT. It translates to CASSPNPDGNQPQHF.

This chain uses TRBV5-1 with TRBJ2-3, with a possible D match to TRBD2 (6 bases). This CDR3 is built from 16 residues. The germline gives CDR1 SGHRS, CDR2 YFSETQ. Trimming removed 5 bases from V and 0 bases from J, with 16 bases in between. CDR3 region: CASSSELAASTDTQYF. The CDR3 DNA reads as TGCGCCAGCAGTTCCGAACTAGCAGCTAGCACAGATACGCAGTATTTT.

This clone was observed a few times. J is TRBJ2-7 and V is TRBV5-6, with D perhaps TRBD2 (5 bases). CDR3 size: 14 residues. Trimming removed 1 base at V and 3 bases at J, with 11 bases between. Germline CDR1 SGHDT, CDR2 YYEEEE. CDR3 sequence reads: CASSLFQRNYEQYF. The CDR3 DNA reads as TGTGCCAGCAGCTTGTTCCAGCGGAACTACGAGCAGTACTTC. Filled out from reference TRBV5-6 and TRBJ2-7, the complete variable domain reads DAGVTQSPTHLIKTRGQQVTLRCSPKSGHDTVSWYQQALGQGPQFIFQYYEEEERQRGNFPDRFSGHQFPNYSSELNVNALLLGDSALYLCASSLFQRNYEQYFGPGTRLTVT.

The rearrangement links TRBV2 to TRBJ2-5; no definite D call. CDR3 length: 12 amino acids. Trimming cost V 8 bases and J 0 bases, with 7 bases left between them. Per the germline V gene, CDR1 is SNHLY and CDR2 is FYNNEI. The CDR3 nucleotides read TGTGCCAGCGACAACGACCAAGAGACCCAGTACTTC. Protein product: CASDNDQETQYF.

V usage is TRBV15 and J usage is TRBJ1-3; D possibly corresponds to TRBD1 (5 bases). The CDR3 covers 17 residues. From germline, CDR1 is LNHNV and CDR2 YYDKDF (reference sequence). V lost 3 bases and J lost 0, with 15 bases in between. The CDR3 here is CATSSGAVRSSGNTIYF. The CDR3 coding sequence is TGTGCCACCAGCAGCGGGGCGGTGCGGAGCTCTGGAAACACCATATATTTT.